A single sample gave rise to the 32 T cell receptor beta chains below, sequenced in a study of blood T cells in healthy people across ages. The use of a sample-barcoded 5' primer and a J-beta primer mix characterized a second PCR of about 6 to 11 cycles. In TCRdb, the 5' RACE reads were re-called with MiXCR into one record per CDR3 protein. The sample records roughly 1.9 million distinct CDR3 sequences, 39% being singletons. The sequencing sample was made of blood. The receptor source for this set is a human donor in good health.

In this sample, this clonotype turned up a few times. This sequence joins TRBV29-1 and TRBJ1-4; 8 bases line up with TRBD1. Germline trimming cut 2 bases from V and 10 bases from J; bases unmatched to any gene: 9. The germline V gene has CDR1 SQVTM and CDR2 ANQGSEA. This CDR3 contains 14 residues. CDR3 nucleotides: TGCAGCGTTGAAAGGTCAGGGGGCGATGGAAAACTGTTTTTT. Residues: CSVERSGGDGKLFF.

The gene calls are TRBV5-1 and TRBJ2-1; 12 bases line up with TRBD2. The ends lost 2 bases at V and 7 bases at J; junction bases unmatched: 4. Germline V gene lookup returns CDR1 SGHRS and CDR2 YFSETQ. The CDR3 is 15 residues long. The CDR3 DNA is TGCGCCAGCAGCTTCGCTAGCGGGGGGGTTAATGAGCAGTTCTTC. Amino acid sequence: CASSFASGGVNEQFF.

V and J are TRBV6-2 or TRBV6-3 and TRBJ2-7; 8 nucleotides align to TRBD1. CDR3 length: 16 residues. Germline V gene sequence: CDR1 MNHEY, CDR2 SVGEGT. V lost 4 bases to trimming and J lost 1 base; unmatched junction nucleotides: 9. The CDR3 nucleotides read TGTGCCAGCAGTTCCCCTAGGACAGGGTATTCCTACGAGCAGTACTTC. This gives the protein CASSSPRTGYSYEQYF.

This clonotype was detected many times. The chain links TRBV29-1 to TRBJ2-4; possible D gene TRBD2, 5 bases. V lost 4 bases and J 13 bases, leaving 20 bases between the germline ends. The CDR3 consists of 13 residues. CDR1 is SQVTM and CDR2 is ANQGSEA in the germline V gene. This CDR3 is CSVGGNYDGEQYF. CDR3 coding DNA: TGCAGCGTTGGGGGTAACTACGACGGGGAGCAGTACTTC. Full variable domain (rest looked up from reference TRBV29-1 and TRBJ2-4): SAVISQKPSRDICQRGTSLTIQCQVDSQVTMMFWYRQQPGQSLTLIATANQGSEATYESGFVIDKFPISRPNLTFSTLTVSNMSPEDSSIYLCSVGGNYDGEQYFGAGTRLSVL.

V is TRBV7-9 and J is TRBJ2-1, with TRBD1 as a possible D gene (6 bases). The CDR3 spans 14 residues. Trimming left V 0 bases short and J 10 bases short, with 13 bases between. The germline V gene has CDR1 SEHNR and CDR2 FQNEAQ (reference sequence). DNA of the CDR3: TGTGCCAGCAGCTTAGCCCACAGGGTTCGGGAGCAGTTCTTC. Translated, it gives CASSLAHRVREQFF.

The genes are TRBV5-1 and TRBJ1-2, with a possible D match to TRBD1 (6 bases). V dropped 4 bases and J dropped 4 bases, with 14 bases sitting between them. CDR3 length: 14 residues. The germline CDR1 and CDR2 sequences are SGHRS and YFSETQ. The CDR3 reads CASSPPGTFYGYTF. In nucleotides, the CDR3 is TGCGCCAGCAGCCCGCCGGGGACATTCTATGGCTACACCTTC.

The CDR3 nucleotides read TGTGCCAGCAGTTTCCGGGGGAGCGGGGGGGCCGAGGGAGAGACCCAGTACTTC. This sequence encodes CASSFRGSGGAEGETQYF. V is TRBV12-3 or TRBV12-4 and J is TRBJ2-7; 10 bases match TRBD2. The better agreement between TRBJ2-5 and the DNA end casts doubt on the J call. This CDR3 comprises 18 residues.

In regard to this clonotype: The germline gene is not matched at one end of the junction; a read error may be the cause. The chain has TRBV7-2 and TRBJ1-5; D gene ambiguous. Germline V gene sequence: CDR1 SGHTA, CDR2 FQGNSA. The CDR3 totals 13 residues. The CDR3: CAGSFQNNQPQHF. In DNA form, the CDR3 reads TGTGCCGGCAGCTTTCAGAACAATCAGCCCCAGCATTTT.

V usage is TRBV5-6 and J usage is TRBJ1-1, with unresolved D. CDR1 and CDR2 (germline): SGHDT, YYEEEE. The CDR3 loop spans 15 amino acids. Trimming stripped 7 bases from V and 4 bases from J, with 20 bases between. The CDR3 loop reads CASRLEASFSTEAFF. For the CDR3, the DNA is TGTGCCAGCCGACTCGAAGCTTCTTTTTCCACTGAAGCTTTCTTT. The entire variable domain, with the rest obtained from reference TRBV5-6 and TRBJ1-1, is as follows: DAGVTQSPTHLIKTRGQQVTLRCSPKSGHDTVSWYQQALGQGPQFIFQYYEEEERQRGNFPDRFSGHQFPNYSSELNVNALLLGDSALYLCASRLEASFSTEAFFGQGTRLTVV.

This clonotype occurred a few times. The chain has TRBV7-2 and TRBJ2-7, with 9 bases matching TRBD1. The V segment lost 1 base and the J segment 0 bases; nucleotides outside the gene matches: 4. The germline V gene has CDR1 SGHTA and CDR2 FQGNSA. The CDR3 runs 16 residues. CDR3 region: CASSLDGTGSSYEQYF. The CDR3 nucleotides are TGTGCCAGCAGCTTAGACGGGACAGGGTCCTCCTACGAGCAGTACTTC.

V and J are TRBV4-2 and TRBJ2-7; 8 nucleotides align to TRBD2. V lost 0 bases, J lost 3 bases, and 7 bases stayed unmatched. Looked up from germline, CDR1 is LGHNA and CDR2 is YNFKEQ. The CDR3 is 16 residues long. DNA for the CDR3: TGTGCCAGCAGCCAAGAATGGGTAGCGGGGAACTACGAGCAGTACTTC. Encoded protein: CASSQEWVAGNYEQYF.

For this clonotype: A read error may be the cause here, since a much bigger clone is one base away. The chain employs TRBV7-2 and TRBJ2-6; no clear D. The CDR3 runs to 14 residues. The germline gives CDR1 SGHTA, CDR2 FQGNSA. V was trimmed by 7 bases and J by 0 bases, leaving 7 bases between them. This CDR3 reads CASTLNSGANVLTF. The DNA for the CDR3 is TGTGCCAGCACCCTAAACTCTGGGGCCAACGTCCTGACTTTC.

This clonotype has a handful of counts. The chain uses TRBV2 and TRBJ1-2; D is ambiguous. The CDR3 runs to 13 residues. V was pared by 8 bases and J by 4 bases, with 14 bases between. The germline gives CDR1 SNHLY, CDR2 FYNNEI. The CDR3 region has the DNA TGTGCCAGCCGGCCCGAGTACAGCTATGGCTACACCTTC. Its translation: CASRPEYSYGYTF.

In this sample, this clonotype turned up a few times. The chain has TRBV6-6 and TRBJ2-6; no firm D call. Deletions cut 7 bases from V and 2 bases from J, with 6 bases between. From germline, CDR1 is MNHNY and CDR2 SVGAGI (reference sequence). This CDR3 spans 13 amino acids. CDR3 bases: TGTGCCAGCATGTGGACTGGGGCCAACGTCCTGACTTTC. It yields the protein CASMWTGANVLTF.

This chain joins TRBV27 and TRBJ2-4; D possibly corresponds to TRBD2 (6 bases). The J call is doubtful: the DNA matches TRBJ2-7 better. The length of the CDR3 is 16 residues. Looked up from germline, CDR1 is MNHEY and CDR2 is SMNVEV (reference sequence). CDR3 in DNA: TGTGCCAGCAGTTTAACGGAGGGCTGGGCCTCCTACGAGCAGTACTTC. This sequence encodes CASSLTEGWASYEQYF.

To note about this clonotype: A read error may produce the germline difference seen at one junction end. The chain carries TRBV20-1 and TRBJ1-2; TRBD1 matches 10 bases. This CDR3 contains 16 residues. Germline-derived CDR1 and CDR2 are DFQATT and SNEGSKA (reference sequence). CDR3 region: CSADPRSGQGNHGHTF. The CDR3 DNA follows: TGCAGTGCGGACCCCAGATCGGGACAGGGGAACCATGGCCACACCTTC.

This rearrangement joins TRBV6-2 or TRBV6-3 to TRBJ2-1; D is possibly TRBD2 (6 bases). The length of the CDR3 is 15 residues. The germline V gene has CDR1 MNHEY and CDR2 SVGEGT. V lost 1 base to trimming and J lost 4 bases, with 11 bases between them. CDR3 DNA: TGTGCCAGCAGTTACTTACCGGGGGAGTACAATGAGCAGTTCTTC. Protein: CASSYLPGEYNEQFF.

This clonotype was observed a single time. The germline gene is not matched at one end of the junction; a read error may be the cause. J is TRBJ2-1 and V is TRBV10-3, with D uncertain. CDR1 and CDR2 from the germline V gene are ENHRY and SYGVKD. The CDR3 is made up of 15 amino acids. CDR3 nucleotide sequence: TGTGCCATCAGTGAGTCGGGGAAGGGCTACAATGGGCAGTTCTTC. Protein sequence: CAISESGKGYNGQFF.

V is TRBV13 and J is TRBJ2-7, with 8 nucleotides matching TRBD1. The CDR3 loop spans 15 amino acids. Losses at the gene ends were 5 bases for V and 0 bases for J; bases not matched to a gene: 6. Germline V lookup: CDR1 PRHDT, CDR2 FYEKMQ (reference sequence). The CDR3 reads CASSPTGVGSYEQYF. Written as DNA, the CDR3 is TGTGCCAGCAGCCCGACAGGGGTCGGCTCCTACGAGCAGTACTTC. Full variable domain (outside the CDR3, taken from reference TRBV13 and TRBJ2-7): AAGVIQSPRHLIKEKRETATLKCYPIPRHDTVYWYQQGPGQDPQFLISFYEKMQSDKGSIPDRFSAQQFSDYHSELNMSSLELGDSALYFCASSPTGVGSYEQYFGPGTRLTVT.

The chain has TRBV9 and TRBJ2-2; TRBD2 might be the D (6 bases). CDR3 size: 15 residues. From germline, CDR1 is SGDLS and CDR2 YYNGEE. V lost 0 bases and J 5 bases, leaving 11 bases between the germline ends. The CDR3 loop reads CASSVGEDHTGELFF. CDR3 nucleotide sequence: TGTGCCAGCAGCGTAGGGGAGGATCATACCGGGGAGCTGTTTTTT.

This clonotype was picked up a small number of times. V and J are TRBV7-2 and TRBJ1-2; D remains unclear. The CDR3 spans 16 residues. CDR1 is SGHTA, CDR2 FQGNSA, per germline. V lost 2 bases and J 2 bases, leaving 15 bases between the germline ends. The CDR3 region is CASSLSLYTTNYGYTF. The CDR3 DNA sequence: TGTGCCAGCAGCTTATCTCTATACACGACCAACTATGGCTACACCTTC.

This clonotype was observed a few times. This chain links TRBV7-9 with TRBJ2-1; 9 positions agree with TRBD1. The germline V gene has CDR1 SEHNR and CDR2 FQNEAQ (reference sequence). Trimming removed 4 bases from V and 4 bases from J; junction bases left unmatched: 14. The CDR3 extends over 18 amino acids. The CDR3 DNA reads TGTGCCAGCAGCTCAAAACAGGGGGCAGATACCCAGTACAATGAGCAGTTCTTC. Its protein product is CASSSKQGADTQYNEQFF.

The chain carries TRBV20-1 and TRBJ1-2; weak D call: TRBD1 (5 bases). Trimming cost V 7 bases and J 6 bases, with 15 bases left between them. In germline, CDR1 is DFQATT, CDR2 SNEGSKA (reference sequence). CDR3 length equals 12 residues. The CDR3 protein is CSGGAGYDGYTF. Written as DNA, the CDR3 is TGCAGTGGTGGGGCAGGGTATGATGGCTACACCTTC.

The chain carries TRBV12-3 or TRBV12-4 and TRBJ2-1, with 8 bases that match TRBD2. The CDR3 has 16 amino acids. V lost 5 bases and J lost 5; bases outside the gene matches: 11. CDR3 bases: TGTGCCAGCAGTCCGCCCCGGGCGGGGGGCAACAATGAGCAGTTCTTC. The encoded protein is CASSPPRAGGNNEQFF.

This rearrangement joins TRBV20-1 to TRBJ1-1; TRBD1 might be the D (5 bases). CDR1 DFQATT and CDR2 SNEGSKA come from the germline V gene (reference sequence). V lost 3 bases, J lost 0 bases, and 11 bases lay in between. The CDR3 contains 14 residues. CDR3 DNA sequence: TGCAGTGCTAGGTATGGGGGTATGAACACTGAAGCTTTCTTT. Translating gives CSARYGGMNTEAFF.

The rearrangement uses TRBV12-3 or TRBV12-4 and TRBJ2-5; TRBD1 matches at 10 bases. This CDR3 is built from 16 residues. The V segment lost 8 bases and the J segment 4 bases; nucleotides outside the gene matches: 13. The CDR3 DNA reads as TGTGCCAGCGGACTCGGGACAGGGGCGATCGGAGAGACCCAGTACTTC. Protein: CASGLGTGAIGETQYF.

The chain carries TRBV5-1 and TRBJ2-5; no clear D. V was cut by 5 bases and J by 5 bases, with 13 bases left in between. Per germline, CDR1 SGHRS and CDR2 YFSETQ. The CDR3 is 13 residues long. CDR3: CASSAPVGETQYF. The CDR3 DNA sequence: TGCGCCAGCAGTGCTCCCGTGGGGGAGACCCAGTACTTC.

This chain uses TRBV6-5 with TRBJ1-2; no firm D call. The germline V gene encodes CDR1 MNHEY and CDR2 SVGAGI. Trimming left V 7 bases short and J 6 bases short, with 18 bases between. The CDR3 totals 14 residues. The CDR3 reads CASTPERTAHGYTF. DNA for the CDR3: TGTGCCAGCACCCCAGAGCGGACTGCCCATGGCTACACCTTC.

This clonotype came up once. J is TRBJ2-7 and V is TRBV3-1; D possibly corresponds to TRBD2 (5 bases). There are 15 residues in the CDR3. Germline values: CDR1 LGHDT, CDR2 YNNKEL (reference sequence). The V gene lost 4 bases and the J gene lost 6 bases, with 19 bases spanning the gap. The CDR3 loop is CASSRSAGTRGEQYF. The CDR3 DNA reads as TGTGCCAGCAGCCGATCCGCGGGCACCCGGGGCGAGCAGTACTTC.

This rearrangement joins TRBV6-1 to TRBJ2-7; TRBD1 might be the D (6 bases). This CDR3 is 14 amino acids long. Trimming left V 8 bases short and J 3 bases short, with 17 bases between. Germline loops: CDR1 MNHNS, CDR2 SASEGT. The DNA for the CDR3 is TGTGCCAGCGGTGCCGGGACAACTCACTACGAGCAGTACTTC. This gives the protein CASGAGTTHYEQYF.

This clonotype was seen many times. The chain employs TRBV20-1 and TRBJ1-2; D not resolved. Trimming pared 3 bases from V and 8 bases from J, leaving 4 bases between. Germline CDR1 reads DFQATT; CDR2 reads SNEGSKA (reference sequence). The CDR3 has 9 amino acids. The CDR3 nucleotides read TGCAGTGCTAGTTACGGCTACACCTTC. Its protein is CSASYGYTF.

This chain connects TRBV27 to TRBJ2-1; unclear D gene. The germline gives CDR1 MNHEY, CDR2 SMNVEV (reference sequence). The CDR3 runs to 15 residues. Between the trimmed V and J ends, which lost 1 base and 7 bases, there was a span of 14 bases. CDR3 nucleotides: TGTGCCAGCAGTTTATTGTACGTGACCCGTAATGAGCAGTTCTTC. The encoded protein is CASSLLYVTRNEQFF.